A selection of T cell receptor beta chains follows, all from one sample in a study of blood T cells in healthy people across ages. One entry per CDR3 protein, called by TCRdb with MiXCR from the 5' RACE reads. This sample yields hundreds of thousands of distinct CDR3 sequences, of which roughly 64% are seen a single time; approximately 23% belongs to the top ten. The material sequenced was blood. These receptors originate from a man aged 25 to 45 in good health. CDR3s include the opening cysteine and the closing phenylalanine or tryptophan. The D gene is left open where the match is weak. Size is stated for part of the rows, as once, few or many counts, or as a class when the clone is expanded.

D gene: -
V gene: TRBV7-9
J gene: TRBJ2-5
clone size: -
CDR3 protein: CASSAGVREETQYF
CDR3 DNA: TGTGCCAGCAGCGCAGGAGTGAGGGAAGAGACCCAGTACTTC

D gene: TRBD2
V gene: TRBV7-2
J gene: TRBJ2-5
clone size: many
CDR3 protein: CASSLVAGGAQETQYF
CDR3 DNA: TGTGCCAGCAGCTTAGTGGCGGGAGGCGCACAAGAGACCCAGTACTTC

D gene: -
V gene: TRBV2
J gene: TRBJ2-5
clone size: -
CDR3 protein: CASSEVTKGTQYF
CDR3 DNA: TGTGCCAGCAGTGAAGTGACGAAGGGGACCCAGTACTTC

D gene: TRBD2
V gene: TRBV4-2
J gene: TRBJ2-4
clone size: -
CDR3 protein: CASSQDVGRAGFLAKNIQYF
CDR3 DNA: TGTGCCAGCAGCCAAGATGTCGGGAGGGCCGGCTTTTTGGCCAAAAACATTCAGTACTTC

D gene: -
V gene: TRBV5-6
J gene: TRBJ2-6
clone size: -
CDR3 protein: CASSVLRANVLTF
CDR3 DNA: TGTGCCAGCAGCGTCCTTAGGGCCAACGTCCTGACTTTC

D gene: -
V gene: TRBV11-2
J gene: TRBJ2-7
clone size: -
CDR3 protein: CASSGSRTEQYF
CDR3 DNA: TGTGCCAGCAGCGGCAGTCGAACCGAGCAGTACTTC

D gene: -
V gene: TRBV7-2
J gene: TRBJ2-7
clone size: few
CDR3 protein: CASSSFKGGVPYEQYF
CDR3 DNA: TGTGCCAGCAGCTCTTTTAAGGGGGGGGTTCCCTACGAGCAGTACTTC

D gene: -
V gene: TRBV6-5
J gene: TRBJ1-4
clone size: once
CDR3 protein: CASSYGPGIGEKLFF
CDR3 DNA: TGTGCCAGCAGTTACGGTCCGGGGATCGGGGAAAAACTGTTTTTT

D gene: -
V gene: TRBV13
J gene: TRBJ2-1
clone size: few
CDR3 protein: CASSLSANEQFF
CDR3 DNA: TGTGCCAGCAGCTTATCGGCCAATGAGCAGTTCTTC

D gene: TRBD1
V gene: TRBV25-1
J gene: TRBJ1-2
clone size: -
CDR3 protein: CASSYRGDGYTF
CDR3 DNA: TGTGCCAGCAGTTACAGGGGGGACGGCTACACCTTC

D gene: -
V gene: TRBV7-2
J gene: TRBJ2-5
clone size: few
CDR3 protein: CASSPNSGQETQYF
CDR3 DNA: TGTGCCAGCAGCCCGAATAGCGGCCAAGAGACCCAGTACTTC

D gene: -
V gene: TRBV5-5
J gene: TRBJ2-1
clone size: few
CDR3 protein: CASSLVDGTLRGNEQFF
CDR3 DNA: TGTGCCAGCAGCTTGGTTGACGGGACACTCAGAGGCAATGAGCAGTTCTTC

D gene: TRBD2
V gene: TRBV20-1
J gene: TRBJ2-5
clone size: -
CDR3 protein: CSADQGSGPQETQYF
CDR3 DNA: TGCAGTGCTGACCAGGGTAGCGGGCCGCAAGAGACCCAGTACTTC

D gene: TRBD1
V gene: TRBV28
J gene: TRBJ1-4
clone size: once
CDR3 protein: CASQPGQGEKLFF
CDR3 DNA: TGTGCCAGTCAACCGGGACAGGGAGAAAAACTGTTTTTT

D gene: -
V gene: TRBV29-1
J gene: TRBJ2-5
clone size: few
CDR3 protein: CSVERGTGLGETQYF
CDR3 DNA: TGCAGCGTTGAGAGGGGAACGGGGCTGGGAGAGACCCAGTACTTC

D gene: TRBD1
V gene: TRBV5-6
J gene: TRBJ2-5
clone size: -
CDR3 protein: CASSLARGLETQYF
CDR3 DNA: TGTGCCAGCAGCTTGGCCAGGGGGCTAGAGACCCAGTACTTC

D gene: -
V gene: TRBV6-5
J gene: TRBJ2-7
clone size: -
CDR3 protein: CASSYSATSYEQYF
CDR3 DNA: TGTGCCAGCAGTTACTCGGCGACAAGCTACGAGCAGTACTTC

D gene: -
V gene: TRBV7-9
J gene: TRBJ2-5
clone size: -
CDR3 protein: CASSPGPQAQETQYF
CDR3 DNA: TGTGCCAGCAGTCCAGGGCCTCAGGCCCAAGAGACCCAGTACTTC

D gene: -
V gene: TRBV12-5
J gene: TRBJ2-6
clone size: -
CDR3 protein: CASGARVHSSGANVLTF
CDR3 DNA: TGTGCTAGTGGGGCCCGGGTCCACAGCTCCGGGGCCAACGTCCTGACTTTC

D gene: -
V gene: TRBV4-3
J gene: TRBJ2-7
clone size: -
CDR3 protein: CASSHEWNRSYEQYF
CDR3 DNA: TGCGCCAGCAGCCACGAATGGAACCGGTCCTACGAGCAGTACTTC

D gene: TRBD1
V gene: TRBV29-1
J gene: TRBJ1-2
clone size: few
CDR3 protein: CSVDPGQGNYGYTF
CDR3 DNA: TGCAGCGTTGATCCGGGACAGGGTAACTATGGCTACACCTTC

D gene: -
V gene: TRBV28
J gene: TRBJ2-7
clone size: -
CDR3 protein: CASSWVTGRKYDEQYF
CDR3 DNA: TGTGCCAGCAGTTGGGTGACAGGGAGGAAATATGACGAGCAGTACTTC

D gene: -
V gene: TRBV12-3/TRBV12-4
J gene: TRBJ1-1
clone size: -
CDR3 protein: CASSLSAEAFF
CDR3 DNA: TGTGCCAGCAGTTTATCGGCTGAAGCTTTCTTT

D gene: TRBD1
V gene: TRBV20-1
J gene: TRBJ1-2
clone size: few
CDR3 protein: CSARRQGRGYTF
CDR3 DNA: TGCAGTGCTAGGCGACAGGGCCGGGGCTACACCTTC

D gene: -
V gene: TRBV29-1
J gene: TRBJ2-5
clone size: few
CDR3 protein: CSVEWSGRQETQYF
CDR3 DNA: TGCAGCGTTGAGTGGTCAGGGCGACAAGAGACCCAGTACTTC

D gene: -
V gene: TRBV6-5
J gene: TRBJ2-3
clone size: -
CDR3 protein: CASAEYITDAQYF
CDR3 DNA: TGTGCCAGCGCTGAATACATCACAGATGCGCAGTATTTT

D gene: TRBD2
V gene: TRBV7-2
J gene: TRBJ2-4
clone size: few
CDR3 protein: CASSARSGETAKNIQYF
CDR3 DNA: TGTGCCAGCAGTGCCCGCAGCGGGGAAACAGCCAAAAACATTCAGTACTTC

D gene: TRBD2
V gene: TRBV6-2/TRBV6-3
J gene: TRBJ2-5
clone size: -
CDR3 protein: CATRSPAGETQYF
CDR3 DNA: TGTGCCACGAGGAGTCCAGCGGGGGAGACCCAGTACTTC

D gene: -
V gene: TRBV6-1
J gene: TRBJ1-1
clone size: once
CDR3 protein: CASSGPGALDTEAFF
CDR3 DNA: TGTGCCAGCAGTGGTCCCGGGGCGCTGGACACTGAAGCTTTCTTT

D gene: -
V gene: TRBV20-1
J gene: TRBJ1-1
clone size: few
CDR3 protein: CSILGTARTEAFF
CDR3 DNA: TGCAGTATTCTTGGGACGGCACGAACTGAAGCTTTCTTT

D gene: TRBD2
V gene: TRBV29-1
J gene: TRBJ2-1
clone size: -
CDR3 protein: CSGLLAGEFTRWFDEQFF
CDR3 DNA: TGCAGCGGCCTACTAGCGGGAGAGTTTACTCGATGGTTTGATGAGCAGTTCTTC

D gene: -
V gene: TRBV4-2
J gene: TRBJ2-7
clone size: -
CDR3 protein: CASSQDYREPGYEQYF
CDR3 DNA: TGTGCCAGCAGCCAAGATTATCGGGAGCCGGGATACGAGCAGTACTTC

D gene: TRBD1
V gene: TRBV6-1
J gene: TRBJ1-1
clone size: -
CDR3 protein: CASSAGTGGTEAFF
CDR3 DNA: TGTGCCAGCAGTGCCGGGACAGGGGGCACTGAAGCTTTCTTT

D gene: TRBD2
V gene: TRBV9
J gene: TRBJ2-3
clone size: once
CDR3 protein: CASSGLAGTWGDTQYF
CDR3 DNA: TGTGCCAGCAGCGGACTAGCGGGGACTTGGGGAGATACGCAGTATTTT

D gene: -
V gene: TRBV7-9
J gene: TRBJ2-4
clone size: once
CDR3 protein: CASSYRTSRAKNIQYF
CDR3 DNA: TGTGCCAGCAGCTACCGGACCTCACGGGCCAAAAACATTCAGTACTTC

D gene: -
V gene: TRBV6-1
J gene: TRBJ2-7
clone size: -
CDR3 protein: CASSEARRALAFPYEQYF
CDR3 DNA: TGTGCCAGCAGTGAAGCGAGGCGAGCGCTCGCTTTTCCCTACGAGCAGTACTTC

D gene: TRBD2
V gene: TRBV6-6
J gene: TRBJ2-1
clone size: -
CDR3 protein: CASSHGLAGRTNEQFF
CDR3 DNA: TGTGCCAGCAGCCATGGACTAGCGGGAAGGACCAATGAGCAGTTCTTC

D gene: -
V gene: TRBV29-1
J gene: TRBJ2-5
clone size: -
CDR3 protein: CSVRAQDLGETQYF
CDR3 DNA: TGCAGCGTTCGGGCGCAGGACTTGGGAGAGACCCAGTACTTC

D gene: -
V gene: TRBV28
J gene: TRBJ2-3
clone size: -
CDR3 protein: CASSLLWDTQYF
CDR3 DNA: TGTGCCAGCAGTCTACTATGGGATACGCAGTATTTT

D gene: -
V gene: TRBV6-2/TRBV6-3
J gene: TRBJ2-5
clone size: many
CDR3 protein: CASSPTARPQETQYF
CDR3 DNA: TGTGCCAGCAGCCCAACTGCTAGACCCCAGGAGACCCAGTACTTC

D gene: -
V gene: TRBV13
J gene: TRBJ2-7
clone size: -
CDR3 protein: CASSLGTIYNPHSYEQYF
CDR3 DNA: TGTGCCAGCAGCTTAGGGACCATCTATAATCCTCATTCCTACGAGCAGTACTTC

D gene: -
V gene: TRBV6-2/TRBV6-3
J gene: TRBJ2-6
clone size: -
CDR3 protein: CASSTRDSGANVLTF
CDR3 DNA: TGTGCCAGCAGTACCAGGGACTCTGGGGCCAACGTCCTGACTTTC

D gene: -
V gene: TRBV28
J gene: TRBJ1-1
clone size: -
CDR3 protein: CASSLQLGNTEAFF
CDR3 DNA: TGTGCCAGCAGTTTACAATTAGGGAACACTGAAGCTTTCTTT

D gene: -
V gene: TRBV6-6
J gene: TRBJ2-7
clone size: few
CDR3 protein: CASSAESGIYEQYF
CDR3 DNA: TGTGCCAGCAGTGCCGAATCAGGGATCTACGAGCAGTACTTC

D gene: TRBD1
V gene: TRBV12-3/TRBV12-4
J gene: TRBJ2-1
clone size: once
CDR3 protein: CASSPRTGVVDEQFF
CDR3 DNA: TGTGCCAGCAGTCCCAGGACAGGGGTAGTAGATGAGCAGTTCTTC

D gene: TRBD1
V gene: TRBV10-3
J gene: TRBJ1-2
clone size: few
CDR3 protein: CATTKDREDGYTF
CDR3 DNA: TGTGCCACCACCAAGGACAGGGAAGATGGCTACACCTTC

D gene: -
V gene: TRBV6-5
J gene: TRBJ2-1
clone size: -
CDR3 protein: CASRLSGGAAYNEQFF
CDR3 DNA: TGTGCCAGCAGGCTCTCCGGCGGGGCCGCATACAATGAGCAGTTCTTC

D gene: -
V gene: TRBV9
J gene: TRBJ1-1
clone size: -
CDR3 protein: CASSSVGYTEAFF
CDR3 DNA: TGTGCCAGCAGCTCTGTGGGGTACACTGAAGCTTTCTTT

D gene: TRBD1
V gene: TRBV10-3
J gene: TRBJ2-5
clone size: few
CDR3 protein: CAITRTGGVRETQYF
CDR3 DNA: TGTGCCATCACCAGGACAGGGGGCGTCCGGGAGACCCAGTACTTC

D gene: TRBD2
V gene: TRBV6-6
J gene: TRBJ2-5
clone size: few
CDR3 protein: CASKAGLAGGTRETQYF
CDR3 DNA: TGTGCCAGCAAGGCGGGACTAGCGGGAGGGACTCGGGAGACCCAGTACTTC

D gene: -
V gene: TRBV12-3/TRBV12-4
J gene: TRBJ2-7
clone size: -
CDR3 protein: CASSRGGETYEQYF
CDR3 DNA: TGTGCCAGCAGCCGAGGCGGAGAAACCTACGAGCAGTACTTC

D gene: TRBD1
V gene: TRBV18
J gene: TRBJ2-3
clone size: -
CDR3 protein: CASSPGQGPTDTQYF
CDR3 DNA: TGTGCCAGCTCCCCGGGACAGGGGCCCACAGATACGCAGTATTTT

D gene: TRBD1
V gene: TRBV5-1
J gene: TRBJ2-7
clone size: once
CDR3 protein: CASSLGDRGREQYF
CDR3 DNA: TGCGCCAGCAGCTTGGGGGACAGGGGGCGCGAGCAGTACTTC

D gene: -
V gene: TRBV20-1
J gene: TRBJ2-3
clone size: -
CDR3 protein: CSAVTGTGDTQYF
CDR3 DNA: TGCAGTGCTGTCACCGGGACTGGAGATACGCAGTATTTT